One and the same sample provided the 5 T cell receptor beta chains below, sequenced in a study of CD8+ T cells in alopecia areata. The authors extracted RNA and reverse transcribed it into cDNA as the sequencing template. The data were produced by immunoSEQ multiplex PCR, yet TCRdb's version contains in-frame clones alone and is incomplete. The sample yields over 8,000 clones, more than 65% seen once. The investigators collected lesional scalp punch biopsies and peripheral blood from alopecia areata patients. The source material was skin. These receptors came from a human donor with alopecia areata.

The chain is built from TRBV30 and TRBJ2-3, with 10 bases identical to TRBD2. The V segment lost 0 bases and the J segment 0 bases; nucleotides outside the gene matches: 6. Germline V gives CDR1 GTSNPN, CDR2 SVGIG (reference sequence). The CDR3 has 17 amino acids. CDR3 in DNA: TGTGCCTGGAGTGTTGGGACTAGCGACCCTAGCACAGATACGCAGTATTTT. This codes for CAWSVGTSDPSTDTQYF. The full variable domain, completed using reference TRBV30 and TRBJ2-3, is SQTIHQWPATLVQPVGSPLSLECTVEGTSNPNLYWYRQAAGRGLQLLFYSVGIGQISSEVPQNLSASRPQDRQFILSSKKLLLSDSGFYLCAWSVGTSDPSTDTQYFGPGTRLTVL.

This clone was seen a handful of times. This chain links TRBV5-6 with TRBJ1-5, with D maybe TRBD1 (6 bases). Germline values: CDR1 SGHDT, CDR2 YYEEEE. The CDR3 consists of 17 residues. Trimming removed 0 bases from V and 3 bases from J, with 16 bases in between. CDR3 residues: CASSLVGGRYDNQPQHF. In nucleotides, the CDR3 is TGTGCCAGCAGCTTGGTGGGGGGCCGTTATGACAATCAGCCCCAGCATTTT.

The table lists this clone with a few counts. The chain employs TRBV7-2 and TRBJ1-5, with D possibly matching TRBD1 (6 bases). Trimming pared 3 bases from V and 6 bases from J, leaving 15 bases between. CDR1 and CDR2 from the germline V gene are SGHTA and FQGNSA. The CDR3 totals 15 residues. CDR3 sequence: CASSLGLGAAQPQHF. The CDR3 DNA reads as TGTGCCAGCAGCTTGGGTTTGGGGGCAGCTCAGCCCCAGCATTTT.

This clone was found a few times. The chain combines TRBV7-6 with TRBJ2-5; 11 nucleotides agree with TRBD1. Germline CDR1 is SGHVS and CDR2 is FNYEAQ. The CDR3 length is 16 residues. V lost 1 base to trimming and J lost 4 bases; unmatched junction nucleotides: 5. CDR3 coding DNA: TGTGCCAGCAGCTTAGGGACAGGGGGCAGTGCAGAGACCCAGTACTTC. Amino acid sequence: CASSLGTGGSAETQYF.

The J gene is TRBJ1-2, the V gene TRBV6-5; a possible D gene is TRBD1 (6 bases). CDR1 and CDR2 from the germline V gene are MNHEY and SVGAGI. V was shortened by 3 bases and J by 7 bases, with 12 bases between the two germline ends. The CDR3 totals 13 residues. For the CDR3, the DNA is TGTGCCAGCAGTTATTTGGGGGGCAGTGGCTACACCTTC. Its translation: CASSYLGGSGYTF.